Listed below are T cell receptor beta chains from one sample, sequenced in a study of blood T cell repertoires in COVID-19. Using immunoSEQ multiplex PCR, the repertoire was profiled, and TCRdb retains in-frame clones only, with some absent. The table records under 250,000 clones, around nine tenths of them present only once. Sequencing was carried out using peripheral blood. Source of these receptors: a woman aged 55-69 years with acute or convalescent COVID-19. CDR3s include the opening cysteine and the closing phenylalanine or tryptophan. A D gene is named only where the DNA matches it firmly. Rows give clone size only sometimes, using once, few, many, or a class for an expanded clone.

>.|TRBV27|.|TRBJ1-4
TGTGCCAGCAGCATCGTGGGGGCCCCTGGGGAAAAACTGTTTTTT
CASSIVGAPGEKLFF
>.|TRBV7-2|.|TRBJ1-2
TGTGCCAGCAGCCCTGACAGGAGCTATGGCTACACCTTC
CASSPDRSYGYTF
>TRBD1|TRBV6-5|.|TRBJ2-5
TGTGCCAGCGGGGGGACAGGGACAGAGACCCAGTACTTC
CASGGTGTETQYF
>TRBD1|TRBV30|.|TRBJ1-1
TGTGCCTGGCATTTACAGGGGGCACGGGCCGAAGCTTTCTTT
CAWHLQGARAEAFF
>.|TRBV19|.|TRBJ1-1
TGTGCCAGTAGTATTCCAAGACAGCTGAACACTGAAGCTTTCTTT
CASSIPRQLNTEAFF
>TRBD1|TRBV14|few|TRBJ1-1
TGTGCCAGCAGCCACCTTGGGACAGGGGGCAGAGAAGCTTTCTTT
CASSHLGTGGREAFF
>TRBD1|TRBV11-2|.|TRBJ1-3
TGTGCCAGCAGCTTATCCCCCAGGGGGCATGGAAACACCATATATTTT
CASSLSPRGHGNTIYF
>TRBD1|TRBV19|.|TRBJ2-2
TGTGCCAGTAACGGACAGGGGGTAAAGACCGGGGAGCTGTTTTTT
CASNGQGVKTGELFF
>.|TRBV7-8|.|TRBJ2-5
TGTGCCAGCAGCTTAGCCTCGGGGACCCAGTACTTC
CASSLASGTQYF
>TRBD1|TRBV25-1|.|TRBJ1-1
TGTGCCAGCAGTGAAAGGGGGACAGGGGAGGGGGACACTGAAGCTTTCTTT
CASSERGTGEGDTEAFF
>.|TRBV15|.|TRBJ2-7
TGTGCCACCAGCAGAGATCGCGTCTTCTACGAGCAGTACTTC
CATSRDRVFYEQYF
>TRBD2|TRBV4-1|.|TRBJ2-3
TGCGCCAGCAGCCAACGGGGGGGCCCGAGCACAGATACGCAGTATTTT
CASSQRGGPSTDTQYF
>.|TRBV11-2|.|TRBJ1-3
TGTGCCAGCAGCTTTGCCTTACTTAACACCATATATTTT
CASSFALLNTIYF
>TRBD2|TRBV5-4|.|TRBJ2-7
TGTGCCAGCAGCCCTCCTAGCGGGAGACGGGACTACGAGCAGTACTTC
CASSPPSGRRDYEQYF
>TRBD1|TRBV28|once|TRBJ1-5
TGTGCCAGCAGTTTGGGGACAGGGGGCAAGAACCAGCCCCAGCATTTT
CASSLGTGGKNQPQHF
>.|TRBV6-5|.|TRBJ1-1
TGTGCCAGCAGGCAGGGAAGAGGGAACACTGAAGCTTTCTTT
CASRQGRGNTEAFF
>.|TRBV5-1|.|TRBJ1-3
TGCGCCAGCAGCTTGGACGGCGGATTAGGCTCTGGAAACACCATATATTTT
CASSLDGGLGSGNTIYF
>.|TRBV30|.|TRBJ1-4
TGTGCCTGTGGTTCAGGTGTGGTGATCAATGAAAAACTGTTTTTT
CACGSGVVINEKLFF
>.|TRBV6-6|.|TRBJ1-1
TGTGCCAGCAGTTACGATCGGGACACTGAAGCTTTCTTT
CASSYDRDTEAFF
>.|TRBV5-1|once|TRBJ1-1
TGCGCCAGCAGCTTGACTGCGGGGGAAAGGAGCACTGAAGCTTTCTTT
CASSLTAGERSTEAFF
>TRBD1|TRBV30|.|TRBJ1-2
TGTGCCTGGGCCCTGGACAGGGCTAACTATGGCTACACCTTC
CAWALDRANYGYTF
>TRBD1|TRBV15|once|TRBJ1-4
TGTGCCACCAGCAGAGATAAAGGGACAGGGAGAGCGGGGGAAAAACTGTTTTTT
CATSRDKGTGRAGEKLFF
>.|TRBV24-1|.|TRBJ1-1
TGTGCCACCAGTGCGGACTGGTACACTGAAGCTTTCTTT
CATSADWYTEAFF
>.|TRBV19|few|TRBJ1-2
TGTGCCAGTACCAAGCAGGGGCCTAACTATGGCTACACCTTC
CASTKQGPNYGYTF
>TRBD1|TRBV12-5|.|TRBJ1-1
TGTGCTAGTGGTATAAGTAGGACCCAGGGGGACACTGAAGCTTTCTTT
CASGISRTQGDTEAFF
>.|TRBV19|once|TRBJ1-2
TGTGCCAGTCAAGAGGAGGCAAACTATGGCTACACCTTC
CASQEEANYGYTF
>.|TRBV3-1/TRBV3-2|.|TRBJ2-7
TGTGCCAGCAGCCACGGGACAAGGCCCTTCCTGCAGTACTTC
CASSHGTRPFLQYF
>TRBD2|TRBV5-1|few|TRBJ2-1
TGCGCCAGCAGCTTGAGCGGGGTGACCTCCTACAATGAGCAGTTCTTC
CASSLSGVTSYNEQFF
>.|TRBV30|.|TRBJ2-1
TGTGCCTGGAGTTGGAGGAGGGCATACAATGAGCAGTTCTTC
CAWSWRRAYNEQFF
>TRBD1|TRBV7-3|once|TRBJ1-6
TGTGCCAGCAGACCGCCGGGACAGAATTCACCCCTCCACTTT
CASRPPGQNSPLHF
>.|TRBV6-6|.|TRBJ2-3
TGTGCCAGCAGGACCGGGGGAGTTGGAACAGATACGCAGTATTTT
CASRTGGVGTDTQYF
>.|TRBV28|.|TRBJ2-5
TGTGCCAGCAGTTTACGGGTGGGAGAGACCCAGTACTTC
CASSLRVGETQYF
>TRBD1|TRBV2|.|TRBJ1-6
TGTGCCAGCAGCCAAGGACAGGGGTTTTCACCCCTCCACTTT
CASSQGQGFSPLHF
>.|TRBV20-1|few|TRBJ2-7
TGCAGTGCTAGTCTTCCAGGGTCGAACGAGCAGTACTTC
CSASLPGSNEQYF
>.|TRBV21-1|.|TRBJ1-1
TGTGCCAGCCTGGGACAGTGGTTAAGAATCGACACTGAAGCTTTCTTT
CASLGQWLRIDTEAFF
>TRBD1|TRBV19|.|TRBJ1-4
TGTGCCAGTAGTATCCTTTCCACAGGGGAGAGGAAGAAACTGTTTTTT
CASSILSTGERKKLFF
>TRBD1|TRBV18|once|TRBJ1-4
TGTGCCAGCTCACCCTTAGACAGGGAGGAAGAAAAACTGTTTTTT
CASSPLDREEEKLFF
>.|TRBV14|.|TRBJ1-4
TGTGCCAGCAGCCAAGCTTTACGGGGTGCGGAAAAACTGTTTTTT
CASSQALRGAEKLFF
>.|TRBV7-9|.|TRBJ2-7
TGTGCCAGCAGCCCTCAGGGGGCGGGAGGGCCTAGAGTCGAGCAGTACTTC
CASSPQGAGGPRVEQYF
>.|TRBV6-5|.|TRBJ1-3
TGTGCCAGCAGTTACGCGGCATACTCTGGAAACACCATATATTTT
CASSYAAYSGNTIYF
>.|TRBV5-1|.|TRBJ1-1
TGCGCCAGCAGCTTGGTCGTAGCAGCAAGGAACACTGAAGCTTTCTTT
CASSLVVAARNTEAFF
>TRBD1|TRBV18|.|TRBJ1-2
TGTGCCAGCTCACAACAGGGGGCGCGATATGGCTACACCTTC
CASSQQGARYGYTF
>TRBD1|TRBV28|once|TRBJ1-5
TGTGCCAGCAGACCCGGGACAGACGTCGGTCAGCCCCAGCATTTT
CASRPGTDVGQPQHF
>TRBD1|TRBV11-3|.|TRBJ2-2
TGTGCCAGCAGCTCGACAGGGACCGGGGAGCTGTTTTTT
CASSSTGTGELFF
>.|TRBV5-1|.|TRBJ2-3
TGCGCCAGCAGCTTGTATTGGCAGGGTGACACAGATACGCAGTATTTT
CASSLYWQGDTDTQYF
>.|TRBV6-5|few|TRBJ1-1
TGTGCCAGCAGTCCACTACAGGGTGAAGCTTTCTTT
CASSPLQGEAFF
>.|TRBV6-5|.|TRBJ1-6
TGTGCCAGCAGTTACTCTGACAGGACCTATAATTCACCCCTCCACTTT
CASSYSDRTYNSPLHF
>.|TRBV10-3|.|TRBJ1-1
TGTGCCATCAGTTCGGACAGCCCTGAAGCTTTCTTT
CAISSDSPEAFF
>.|TRBV3-1/TRBV3-2|.|TRBJ2-2
TGTGCCAGCAGCCAGTCTTGGGGAGGAAGCGGGGAGCTGTTTTTT
CASSQSWGGSGELFF
>.|TRBV5-5|.|TRBJ1-2
TGTGCCAGCAGCTTGGCCCCCGGGTTCGGCCCTAATAACTATGGCTACACCTTC
CASSLAPGFGPNNYGYTF
>.|TRBV24-1|.|TRBJ2-1
TGTGCCACCCGAGTCTACCCTCTCTATGGGCAGTTCTTC
CATRVYPLYGQFF
>TRBD1|TRBV7-9|.|TRBJ2-7
TGTGCCAGCAGCCCCAGACAGGGTCAATACGAGCAGTACTTC
CASSPRQGQYEQYF
>.|TRBV7-9|.|TRBJ2-2
TGTGCCAGCAGGGTAGCAGGGACCGGGGAGCTGTTTTTT
CASRVAGTGELFF
>TRBD2|TRBV30|few|TRBJ2-7
TGTGCCTGGAGTGTAAGGGTCAGGACTAGCGGGCAATACGAGCAGTACTTC
CAWSVRVRTSGQYEQYF
>.|TRBV7-9|once|TRBJ2-5
TGTGCCAGCCGGGCAGGGGTGGGAGAGACCCAGTACTTC
CASRAGVGETQYF
>.|TRBV6-2/TRBV6-3|.|TRBJ2-1
TGTGCCAGCAGTTCTCGGGGGTACAATGAGCAGTTCTTC
CASSSRGYNEQFF
>.|TRBV7-9|.|TRBJ1-4
TGTGCCAGCAGACCCCCCGGGGGTTTTAATGAAAAACTGTTTTTT
CASRPPGGFNEKLFF